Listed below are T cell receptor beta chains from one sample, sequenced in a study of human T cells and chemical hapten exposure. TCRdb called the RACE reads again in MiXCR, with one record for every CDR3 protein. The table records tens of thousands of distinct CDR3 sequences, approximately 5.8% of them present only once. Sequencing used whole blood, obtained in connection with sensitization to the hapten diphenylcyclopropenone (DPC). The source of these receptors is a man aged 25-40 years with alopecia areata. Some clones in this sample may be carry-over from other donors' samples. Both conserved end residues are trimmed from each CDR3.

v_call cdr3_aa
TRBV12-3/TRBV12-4 ASTIQGGSSYEQY
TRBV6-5 ASSYSVWTIGDYGYT
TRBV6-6 ASSYSPRQETQY
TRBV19 ASTLEGLGELF
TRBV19 ASSIAYSGYSEYGYT
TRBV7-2 ASSLLSSTDTQY
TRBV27 ASTQWGPGNNEQF
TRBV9 ASSVGGHGEQPQH
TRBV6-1 ASSELRNYGYT
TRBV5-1 ASSPGQVPYGYT
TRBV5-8 ASRSVGARGQGYNEQF
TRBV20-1 SARDTVRGYEQY
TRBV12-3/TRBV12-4 ASSKGTGGDDEQF
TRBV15 ATSRERGGSGANVLT
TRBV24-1 ATSDNPGDNEQF
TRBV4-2 ASSQGGTSSYNEQF
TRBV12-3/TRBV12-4 ASMRDIGTDTQY
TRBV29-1 SVGGASGHQETQY
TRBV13 ASSLAGTTGQNEKLF
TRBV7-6 ASREREGHVNEQF
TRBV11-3 ASRETGTYEQY
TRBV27 ASKKGLSPETDPNSPLH
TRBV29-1 SVDGSGSPTGELF
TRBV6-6 ASSYPASGIANDNEQF
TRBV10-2 ASSDGSGAYNEQF
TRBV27 ASTFGQGYGYT
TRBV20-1 SARDYGGTQY
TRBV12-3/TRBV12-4 ASGSRSSYNSPLH
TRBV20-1 SASEVGQGSYEQY
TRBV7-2 ASSLGSQGLLSGYT
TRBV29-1 SVALGTEAF
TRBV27 ASSLGQSNQPQH
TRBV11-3 ASGTSGNEQF
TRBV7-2 ASSLEGAVYNEQF
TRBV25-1 ASSPQQGRNYEQY
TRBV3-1 ASSQVRRAQGLFVNTEAF
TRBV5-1 ASSLGDANTGELF
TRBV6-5 ASSPPGTGTRSPLH
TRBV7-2 ASSYGLLDYLPQY
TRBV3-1 ASSQGHSGNTIY
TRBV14 ASSPGTSNEQF
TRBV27 ASSSPFGELF
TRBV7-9 ASSDSNRDTSSEAF
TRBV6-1 ASSEGFRDRRAGELF
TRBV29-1 SVPSGSSDEQY
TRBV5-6 ASSFSASVETQY
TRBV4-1 ASSQQGRAETQY
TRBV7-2 ASSLNRYSNQPQH
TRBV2 ASRQGHFDGYT